Each of the 12 T cell receptor beta chains below was sequenced from the same sample in a study of shared clonotypes between healthy human individuals. Naive CD8 populations comprised CD45RO-negative cells positively selected for CCR7, excluding terminally differentiated effector memory CD45RA+ cells. Sequencing used immunoSEQ multiplex PCR; TCRdb keeps in-frame clones, though not all of them. The sample lists approximately 2,000,000 clones, about 94% occurring once. What was sequenced was naive CD8+ T cells from PBMCs. The receptors shown here come from a man aged 18 to 30 in good health. Some clones in this sample may be carry-over from other donors' samples.

The genes are TRBV27 and TRBJ2-7; no firm D call. With 6 bases removed from V and 7 bases from J, the gap between germline ends came to 19 bases. There are 14 residues in the CDR3. Germline V gene sequence: CDR1 MNHEY, CDR2 SMNVEV (reference sequence). Here the CDR3 reads CASSIVGSLGEQYF. DNA for the CDR3: TGTGCCAGCAGCATTGTCGGCTCTCTTGGAGAGCAGTACTTC.

This chain connects TRBV11-2 to TRBJ2-7; TRBD1 matches 11 bases. Germline V gene lookup returns CDR1 SGHAT and CDR2 FQNNGV. CDR3 length: 15 amino acids. With V trimmed by 5 bases and J by 6 bases, 9 bases remained unmatched. CDR3 region: CASSPDRGPGSEQYF. In DNA form, the CDR3 reads TGTGCCAGCAGCCCGGACAGGGGGCCCGGTAGCGAGCAGTACTTC.

This rearrangement joins TRBV6-1 to TRBJ1-4; D is possibly TRBD1 (5 bases). V was clipped by 0 bases and J by 9 bases, with 14 bases between them. From germline, CDR1 is MNHNS and CDR2 SASEGT. This CDR3 comprises 15 residues. CDR3 coding DNA: TGTGCCAGCAGTGAAGCCGGGTTGGGGCAGCAAAAACTGTTTTTT. Residues: CASSEAGLGQQKLFF.

This chain uses TRBV7-2 with TRBJ2-5; possibly TRBD1 for D (6 bases). The J call could be wrong; TRBJ2-7 is a better fit for the DNA end. This CDR3 contains 14 residues. CDR1 and CDR2 (germline): SGHTA, FQGNSA. CDR3: CASSPTGQSYEQYF. The CDR3 nucleotides read TGTGCCAGCAGCCCAACCGGACAGTCCTACGAGCAGTACTTC.

This chain connects TRBV19 to TRBJ1-5; no definite D call. Germline V gene data show CDR1 as LNHDA and CDR2 as SQIVND (reference sequence). The V end was cut by 3 bases, the J end by 11 bases, with 20 bases between. The CDR3 contains 15 residues. CDR3 bases: TGTGCCAGTAGTATTGAGCCAGGTGGGGATATGGCCCAGCATTTT. This encodes CASSIEPGGDMAQHF.

This clone has only one observation. The chain recombines TRBV7-3 with TRBJ2-7; 11 bases line up with TRBD2. CDR1 and CDR2 from the germline V gene are SGHTA and FQGTGA. V was pared by 2 bases and J by 5 bases, with 8 bases of the junction left unmatched. The CDR3 spans 16 residues. CDR3 in amino acids: CASSLWIAGGPDEQYF. CDR3 bases: TGTGCCAGCAGCTTATGGATAGCGGGAGGGCCTGACGAGCAGTACTTC.

This clone appeared once. The chain has TRBV29-1 and TRBJ2-7; D is unclear. The CDR3 consists of 13 residues. The ends were cut back, 1 base at V and 6 bases at J, with 13 bases in the middle. CDR1 and CDR2 (germline): SQVTM, ANQGSEA. For the CDR3, the DNA is TGCAGCGTTGAAGTAAATCCCCCCTCCGAGCAGTACTTC. It specifies CSVEVNPPSEQYF.

The chain carries TRBV7-6 and TRBJ1-1; a weak D match, TRBD1 (5 bases). V dropped 1 base and J dropped 2 bases, with 8 bases sitting between them. The CDR3 totals 14 residues. The germline CDR1 and CDR2 sequences are SGHVS and FNYEAQ. CDR3 sequence reads: CASSLETANTEAFF. CDR3 sequence (DNA): TGTGCCAGCAGCTTAGAGACAGCCAACACTGAAGCTTTCTTT. The entire variable domain, with the rest obtained from reference TRBV7-6 and TRBJ1-1, is as follows: GAGVSQSPRYKVTKRGQDVALRCDPISGHVSLYWYRQALGQGPEFLTYFNYEAQQDKSGLPNDRFSAERPEGSISTLTIQRTEQRDSAMYRCASSLETANTEAFFGQGTRLTVV.

This chain connects TRBV14 to TRBJ2-7, with 7 positions matching TRBD1. Germline CDR1 and CDR2: SGHDN and FVKESK. After removal of 5 bases from V and 5 bases from J, the junction contained 9 bases not matched to a gene. The length of the CDR3 is 14 residues. This chain's CDR3 is CASSLRQGYHEQYF. Here the CDR3 DNA reads TGTGCCAGCAGCTTAAGACAGGGCTATCACGAGCAGTACTTC.

The chain employs TRBV7-9 and TRBJ1-3; D is uncertain. CDR3 length: 16 residues. CDR1 SEHNR and CDR2 FQNEAQ come from the germline V gene (reference sequence). Trimming pared 2 bases from V and 0 bases from J, leaving 11 bases between. The CDR3 protein is CASSLPRGISGNTIYF. The CDR3 DNA reads TGTGCCAGCAGCTTACCCCGGGGTATCTCTGGAAACACCATATATTTT. Drawing the rest from reference TRBV7-9 and TRBJ1-3, the complete variable domain is DTGVSQNPRHKITKRGQNVTFRCDPISEHNRLYWYRQTLGQGPEFLTYFQNEAQLEKSRLLSDRFSAERPKGSFSTLEIQRTEQGDSAMYLCASSLPRGISGNTIYFGEGSWLTVV.

Regarding this clone: The sample contains more than one DNA sequence encoding this CDR3. CDR3 sequence: CASSPGTGAYEQYF. As DNA, the CDR3 is TGTGCCAGCTCACCAGGGACAGGGGCCTACGAGCAGTACTTC. The chain uses TRBV18 and TRBJ2-7, with 10 nucleotides matching TRBD1. The CDR3 is made up of 14 amino acids. Looked up from germline, CDR1 is KGHSH and CDR2 is LQKENI. V gave up 2 bases and J gave up 2 bases; unmatched junction bases: 0.

The V call is TRBV14, the J call TRBJ2-3; unclear D gene. This CDR3 has 18 amino acids. The germline gives CDR1 SGHDN, CDR2 FVKESK. Trimming cost V 0 bases and J 2 bases, with 18 bases left between them. The CDR3 loop is CASSQDLWAEAPTDTQYF. CDR3 nucleotide sequence: TGTGCCAGCAGCCAAGATCTTTGGGCGGAAGCCCCCACAGATACGCAGTATTTT. Variable domain in full (rest from reference TRBV14 and TRBJ2-3): EAGVTQFPSHSVIEKGQTVTLRCDPISGHDNLYWYRRVMGKEIKFLLHFVKESKQDESGMPNNRFLAERTGGTYSTLKVQPAELEDSGVYFCASSQDLWAEAPTDTQYFGPGTRLTVL.